The clone carrying this T cell receptor beta chain was counted at least ten times. What it binds is unknown. Diagnosis rested on symptoms, serum thyroxine and TRAb, thyroid ultrasound, and orbital computed tomography. What was amplified from RNA transcripts were TCR beta CDR3 regions. In the first-round RT-PCR of the TCR CDR3, the HTBI primer set was used. TCRdb reprocessed the multiplex PCR reads via MiXCR and lists one record per CDR3 protein. The profile shows 490,000 or so distinct CDR3 sequences, 15% to 20% of them singletons. This sample is part of a study of T cells in Graves' hyperthyroidism and ophthalmopathy. Study findings and constraints: The model forecast ophthalmopathy, anticipating it by a median approximately 7 months before onset. Within blood appeared most thyroid clonotypes that had expanded above 0.001.

The CDR3 runs to 22 residues. Trimming stripped 3 bases from V and 0 bases from J, with 30 bases between. This sequence joins TRBV12-3 or TRBV12-4 and TRBJ2-1; tentatively, D is TRBD1 (6 bases). The sequence was obtained from a woman in her twenties or thirties with Graves' ophthalmopathy. Source material: blood. CDR3: CASSLGLWLTGPIRSSYNEQFF. The CDR3 DNA is TGTGCCAGCAGTTTGGGTCTTTGGTTGACAGGCCCCATCCGTAGCTCCTACAATGAGCAGTTCTTC.